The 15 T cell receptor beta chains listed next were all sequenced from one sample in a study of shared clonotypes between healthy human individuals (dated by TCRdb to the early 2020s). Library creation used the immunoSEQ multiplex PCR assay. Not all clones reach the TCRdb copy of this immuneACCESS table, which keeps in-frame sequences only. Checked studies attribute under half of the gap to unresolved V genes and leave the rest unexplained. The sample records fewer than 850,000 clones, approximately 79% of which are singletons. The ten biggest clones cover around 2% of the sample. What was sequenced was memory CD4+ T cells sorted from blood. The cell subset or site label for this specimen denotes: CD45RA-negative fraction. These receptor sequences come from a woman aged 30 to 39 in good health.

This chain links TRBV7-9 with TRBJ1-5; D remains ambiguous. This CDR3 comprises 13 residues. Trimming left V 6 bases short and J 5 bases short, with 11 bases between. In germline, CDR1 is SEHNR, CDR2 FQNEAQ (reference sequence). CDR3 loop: CASSQDGDQPQHF. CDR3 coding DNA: TGTGCCAGCAGTCAGGACGGTGATCAGCCCCAGCATTTT.

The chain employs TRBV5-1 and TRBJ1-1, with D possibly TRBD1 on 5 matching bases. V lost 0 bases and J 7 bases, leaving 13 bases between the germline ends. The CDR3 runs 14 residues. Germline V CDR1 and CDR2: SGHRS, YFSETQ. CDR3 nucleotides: TGCGCCAGCAGCTTGGGTCTGGGGCGGGTTGAAGCTTTCTTT. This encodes CASSLGLGRVEAFF.

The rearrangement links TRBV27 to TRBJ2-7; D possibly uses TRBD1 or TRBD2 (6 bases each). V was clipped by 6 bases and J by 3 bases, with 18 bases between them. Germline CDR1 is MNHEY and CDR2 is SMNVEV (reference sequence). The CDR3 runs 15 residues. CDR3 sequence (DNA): TGTGCCAGCAGGCTAAGACAGGAGGGTGGCTACGAGCAGTACTTC. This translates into CASRLRQEGGYEQYF.

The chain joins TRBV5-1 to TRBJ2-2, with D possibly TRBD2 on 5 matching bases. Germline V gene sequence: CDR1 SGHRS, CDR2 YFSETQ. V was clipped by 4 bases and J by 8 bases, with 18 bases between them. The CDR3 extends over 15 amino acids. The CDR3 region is CASSPDPGMRGELFF. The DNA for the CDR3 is TGCGCCAGCAGCCCTGACCCGGGGATGAGGGGGGAGCTGTTTTTT.

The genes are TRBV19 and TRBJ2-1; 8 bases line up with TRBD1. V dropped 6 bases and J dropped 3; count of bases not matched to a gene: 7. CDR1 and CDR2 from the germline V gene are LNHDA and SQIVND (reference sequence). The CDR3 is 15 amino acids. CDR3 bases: TGTGCCAGTAGCCCAGACAGGGGACTCTACAATGAGCAGTTCTTC. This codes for CASSPDRGLYNEQFF.

CDR3 in amino acids: CASSQDFPGRGSYEQYF. CDR3 bases: TGTGCCAGCAGCCAAGACTTTCCAGGGAGAGGTTCCTACGAGCAGTACTTC. The chain employs TRBV4-2 and TRBJ2-7, with D possibly called TRBD1 or TRBD2 (5 bases each). The length of the CDR3 is 17 residues. The V gene lost 0 bases and the J gene lost 1 base, with 16 bases spanning the gap. The germline V gene has CDR1 LGHNA and CDR2 YNFKEQ.

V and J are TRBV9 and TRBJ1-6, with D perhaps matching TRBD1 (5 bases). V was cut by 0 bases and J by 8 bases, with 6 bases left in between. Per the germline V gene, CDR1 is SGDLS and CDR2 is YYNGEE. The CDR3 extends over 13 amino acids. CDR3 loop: CASSVVGDSPLHF. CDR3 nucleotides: TGTGCCAGCAGCGTAGTAGGGGATTCACCCCTCCACTTT.

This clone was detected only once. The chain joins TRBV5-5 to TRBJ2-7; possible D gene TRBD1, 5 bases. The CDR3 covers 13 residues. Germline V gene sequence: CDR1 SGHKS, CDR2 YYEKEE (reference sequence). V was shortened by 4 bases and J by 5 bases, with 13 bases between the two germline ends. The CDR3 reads CASSPVGRDEQYF. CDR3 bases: TGTGCCAGCAGCCCGGTGGGCAGGGACGAGCAGTACTTC. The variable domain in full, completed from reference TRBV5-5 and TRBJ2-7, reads DAGVTQSPTHLIKTRGQQVTLRCSPISGHKSVSWYQQVLGQGPQFIFQYYEKEERGRGNFPDRFSARQFPNYSSELNVNALLLGDSALYLCASSPVGRDEQYFGPGTRLTVT.

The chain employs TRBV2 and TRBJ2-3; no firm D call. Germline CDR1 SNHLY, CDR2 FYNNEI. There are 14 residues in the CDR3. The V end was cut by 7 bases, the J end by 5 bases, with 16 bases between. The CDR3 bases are TGTGCCAGCACTCTCAGAAGGGTCGAAGATACGCAGTATTTT. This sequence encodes CASTLRRVEDTQYF.

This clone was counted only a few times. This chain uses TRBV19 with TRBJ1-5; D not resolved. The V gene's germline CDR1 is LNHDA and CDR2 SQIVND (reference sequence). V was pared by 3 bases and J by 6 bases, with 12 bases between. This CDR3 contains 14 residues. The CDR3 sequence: CASSIEAGIQPQHF. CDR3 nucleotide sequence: TGTGCCAGTAGTATTGAGGCAGGAATTCAGCCCCAGCATTTT.

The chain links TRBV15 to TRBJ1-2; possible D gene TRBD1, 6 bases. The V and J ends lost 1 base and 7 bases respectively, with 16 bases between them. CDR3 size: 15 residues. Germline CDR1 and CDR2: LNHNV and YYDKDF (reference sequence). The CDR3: CATSRGQGPLGGYTF. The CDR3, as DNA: TGTGCCACCAGCAGAGGGCAGGGGCCCCTGGGTGGCTACACCTTC. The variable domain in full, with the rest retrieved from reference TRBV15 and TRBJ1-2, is DAMVIQNPRYQVTQFGKPVTLSCSQTLNHNVMYWYQQKSSQAPKLLFHYYDKDFNNEADTPDNFQSRRPNTSFCFLDIRSPGLGDTAMYLCATSRGQGPLGGYTFGSGTRLTVV.

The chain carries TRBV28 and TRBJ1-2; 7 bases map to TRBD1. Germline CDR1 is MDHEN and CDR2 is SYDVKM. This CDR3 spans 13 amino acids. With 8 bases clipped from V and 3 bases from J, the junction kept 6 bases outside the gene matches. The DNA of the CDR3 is TGTGCCAGCGGACAGGCCCCCGACTATGGCTACACCTTC. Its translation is CASGQAPDYGYTF.

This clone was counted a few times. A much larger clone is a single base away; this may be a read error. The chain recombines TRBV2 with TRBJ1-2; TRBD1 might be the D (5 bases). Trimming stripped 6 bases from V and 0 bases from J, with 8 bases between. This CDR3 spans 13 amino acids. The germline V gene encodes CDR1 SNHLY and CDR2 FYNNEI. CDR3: CASRRGANYGYTF. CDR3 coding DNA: TGTGCCAGCAGGAGGGGAGCTAACTATGGCTACACCTTC.

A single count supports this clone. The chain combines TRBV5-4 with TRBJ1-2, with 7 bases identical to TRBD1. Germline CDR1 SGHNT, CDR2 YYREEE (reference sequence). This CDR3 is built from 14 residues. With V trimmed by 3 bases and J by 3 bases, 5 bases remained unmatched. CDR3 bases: TGTGCCAGCAGCTGGACAGGTTTGGACTATGGCTACACCTTC. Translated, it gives CASSWTGLDYGYTF.

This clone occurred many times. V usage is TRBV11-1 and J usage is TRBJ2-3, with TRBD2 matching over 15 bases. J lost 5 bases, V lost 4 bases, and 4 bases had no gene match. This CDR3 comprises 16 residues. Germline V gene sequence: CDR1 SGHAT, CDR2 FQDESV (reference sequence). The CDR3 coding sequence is TGTGCCAGCAGCTGGACTAGCGGGAGGGATGGAGATACGCAGTATTTT. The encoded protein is CASSWTSGRDGDTQYF.